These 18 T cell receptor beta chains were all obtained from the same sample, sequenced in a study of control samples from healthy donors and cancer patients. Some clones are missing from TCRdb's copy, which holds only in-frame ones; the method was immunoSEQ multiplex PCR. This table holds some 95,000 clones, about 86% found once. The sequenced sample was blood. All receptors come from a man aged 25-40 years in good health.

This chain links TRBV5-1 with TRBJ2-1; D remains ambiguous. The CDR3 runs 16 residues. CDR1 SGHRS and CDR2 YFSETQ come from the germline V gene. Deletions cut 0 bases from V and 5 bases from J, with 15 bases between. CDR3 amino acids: CASSLAEAPLDNEQFF. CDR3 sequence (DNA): TGCGCCAGCAGCTTGGCTGAGGCCCCCCTTGACAATGAGCAGTTCTTC. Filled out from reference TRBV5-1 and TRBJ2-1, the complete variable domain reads KAGVTQTPRYLIKTRGQQVTLSCSPISGHRSVSWYQQTPGQGLQFLFEYFSETQRNKGNFPGRFSGRQFSNSRSEMNVSTLELGDSALYLCASSLAEAPLDNEQFFGPGTRLTVL.

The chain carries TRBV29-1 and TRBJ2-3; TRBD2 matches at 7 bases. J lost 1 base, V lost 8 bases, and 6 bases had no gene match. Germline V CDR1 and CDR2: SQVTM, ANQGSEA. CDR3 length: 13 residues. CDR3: CSSVGGGTDTQYF. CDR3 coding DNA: TGCAGCTCTGTTGGGGGGGGCACAGATACGCAGTATTTT.

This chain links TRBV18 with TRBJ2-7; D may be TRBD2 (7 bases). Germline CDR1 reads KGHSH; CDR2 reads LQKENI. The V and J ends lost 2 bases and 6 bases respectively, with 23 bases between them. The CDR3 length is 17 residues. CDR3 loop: CASSPGLGEGEEVEQYF. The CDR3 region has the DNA TGTGCCAGCTCACCAGGACTCGGGGAGGGGGAAGAGGTCGAGCAGTACTTC.

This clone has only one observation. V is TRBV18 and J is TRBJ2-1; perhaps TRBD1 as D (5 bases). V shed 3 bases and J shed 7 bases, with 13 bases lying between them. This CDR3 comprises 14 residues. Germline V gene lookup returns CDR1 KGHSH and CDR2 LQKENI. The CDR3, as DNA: TGTGCCAGCTCACCTATTCAAGGGGAAAATGAGCAGTTCTTC. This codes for CASSPIQGENEQFF.

CDR3 loop: CATSDSRTGQGRGNEQFF. Here the CDR3 DNA reads TGTGCCACCAGTGACTCCCGGACGGGACAGGGGAGGGGAAATGAGCAGTTCTTC. The V and J genes are TRBV24-1 and TRBJ2-1; 10 nucleotides agree with TRBD1. The CDR3 contains 18 residues. Germline V gene sequence: CDR1 KGHDR, CDR2 SFDVKD. Trimming took 4 bases from V and 7 from J; bases not matched to a gene: 15.

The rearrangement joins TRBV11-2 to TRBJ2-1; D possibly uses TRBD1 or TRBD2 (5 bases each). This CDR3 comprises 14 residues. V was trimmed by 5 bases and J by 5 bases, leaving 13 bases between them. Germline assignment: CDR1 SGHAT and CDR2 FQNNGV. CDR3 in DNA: TGTGCCAGCAGCCCCCGGGACCCGGACAATGAGCAGTTCTTC. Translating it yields CASSPRDPDNEQFF.

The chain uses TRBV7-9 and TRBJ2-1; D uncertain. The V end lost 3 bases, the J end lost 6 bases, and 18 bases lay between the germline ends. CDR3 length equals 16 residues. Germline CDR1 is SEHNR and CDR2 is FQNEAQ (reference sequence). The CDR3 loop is CASSFRPTVSRNEQFF. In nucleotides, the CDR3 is TGTGCCAGCAGCTTCCGCCCGACCGTGAGCCGCAATGAGCAGTTCTTC.

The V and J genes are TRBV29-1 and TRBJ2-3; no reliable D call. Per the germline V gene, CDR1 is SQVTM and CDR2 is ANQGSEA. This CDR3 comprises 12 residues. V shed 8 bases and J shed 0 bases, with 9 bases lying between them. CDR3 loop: CSSKPSTDTQYF. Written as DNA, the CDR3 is TGCAGCTCTAAACCTAGCACAGATACGCAGTATTTT.

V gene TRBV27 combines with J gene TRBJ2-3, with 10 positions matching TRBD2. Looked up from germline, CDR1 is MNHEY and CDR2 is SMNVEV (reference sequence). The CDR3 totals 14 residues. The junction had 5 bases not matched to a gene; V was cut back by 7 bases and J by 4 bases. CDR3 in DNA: TGTGCCAGCAAAACTAGCGGGAAATCAGATACGCAGTATTTT. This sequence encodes CASKTSGKSDTQYF.

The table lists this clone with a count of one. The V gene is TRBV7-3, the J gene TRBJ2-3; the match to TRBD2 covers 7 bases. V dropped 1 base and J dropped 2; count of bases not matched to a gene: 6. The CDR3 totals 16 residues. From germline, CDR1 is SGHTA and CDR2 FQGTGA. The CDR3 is CASSLMPSGNTDTQYF. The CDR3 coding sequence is TGTGCCAGCAGCTTAATGCCTAGCGGAAACACAGATACGCAGTATTTT.

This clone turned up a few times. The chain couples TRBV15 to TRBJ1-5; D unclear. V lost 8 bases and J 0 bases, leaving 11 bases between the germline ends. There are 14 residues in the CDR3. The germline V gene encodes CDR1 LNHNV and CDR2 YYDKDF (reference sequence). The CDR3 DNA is TGTGCCACCTCAAGATTTAATAGCAATCAGCCCCAGCATTTT. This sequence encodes CATSRFNSNQPQHF.

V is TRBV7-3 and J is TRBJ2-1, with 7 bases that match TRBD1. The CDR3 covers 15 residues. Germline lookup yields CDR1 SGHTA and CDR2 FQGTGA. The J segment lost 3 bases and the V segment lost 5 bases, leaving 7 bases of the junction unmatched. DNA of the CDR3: TGTGCCAGCAGCCCAGGGACAGACAGCTACAATGAGCAGTTCTTC. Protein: CASSPGTDSYNEQFF.

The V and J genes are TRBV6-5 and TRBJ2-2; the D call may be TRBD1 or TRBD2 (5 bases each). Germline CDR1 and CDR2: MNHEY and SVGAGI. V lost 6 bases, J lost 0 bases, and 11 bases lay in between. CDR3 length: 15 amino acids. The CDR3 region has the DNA TGTGCCAGCAGACGGGACGGGGCGAACACCGGGGAGCTGTTTTTT. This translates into CASRRDGANTGELFF.

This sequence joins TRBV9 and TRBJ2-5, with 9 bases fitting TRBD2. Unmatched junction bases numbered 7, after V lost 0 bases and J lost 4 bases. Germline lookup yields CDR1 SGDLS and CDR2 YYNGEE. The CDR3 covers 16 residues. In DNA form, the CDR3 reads TGTGCCAGCAGCGTAGCGGGTAGCGGGAGCCGAGAGACCCAGTACTTC. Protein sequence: CASSVAGSGSRETQYF.

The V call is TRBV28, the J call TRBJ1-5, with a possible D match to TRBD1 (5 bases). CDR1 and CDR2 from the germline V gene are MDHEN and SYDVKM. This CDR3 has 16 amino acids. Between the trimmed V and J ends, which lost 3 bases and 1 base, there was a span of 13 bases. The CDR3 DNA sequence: TGTGCCAGCAGTTTCAGGGACGCCCTAAGCAATCAGCCCCAGCATTTT. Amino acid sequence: CASSFRDALSNQPQHF.

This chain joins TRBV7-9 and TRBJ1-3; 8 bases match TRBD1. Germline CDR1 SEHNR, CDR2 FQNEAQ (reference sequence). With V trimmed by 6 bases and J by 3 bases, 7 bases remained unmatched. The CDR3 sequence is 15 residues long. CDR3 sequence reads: CASSYDRGYGNTIYF. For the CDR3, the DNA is TGTGCCAGCAGTTACGACAGGGGATATGGAAACACCATATATTTT. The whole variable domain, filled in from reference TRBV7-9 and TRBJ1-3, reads DTGVSQNPRHKITKRGQNVTFRCDPISEHNRLYWYRQTLGQGPEFLTYFQNEAQLEKSRLLSDRFSAERPKGSFSTLEIQRTEQGDSAMYLCASSYDRGYGNTIYFGEGSWLTVV.

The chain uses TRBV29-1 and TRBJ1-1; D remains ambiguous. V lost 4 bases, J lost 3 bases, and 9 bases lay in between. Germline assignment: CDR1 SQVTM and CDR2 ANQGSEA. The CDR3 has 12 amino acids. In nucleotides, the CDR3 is TGCAGCGTTGCTCTGTCGCACACTGAAGCTTTCTTT. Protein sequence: CSVALSHTEAFF.

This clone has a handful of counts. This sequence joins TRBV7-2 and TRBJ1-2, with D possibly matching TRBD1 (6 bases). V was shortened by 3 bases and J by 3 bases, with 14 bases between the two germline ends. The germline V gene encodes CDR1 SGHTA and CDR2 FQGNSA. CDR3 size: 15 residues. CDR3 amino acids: CASSLDAQGYYGYTF. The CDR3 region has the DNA TGTGCCAGCAGCTTGGACGCGCAGGGGTACTATGGCTACACCTTC.